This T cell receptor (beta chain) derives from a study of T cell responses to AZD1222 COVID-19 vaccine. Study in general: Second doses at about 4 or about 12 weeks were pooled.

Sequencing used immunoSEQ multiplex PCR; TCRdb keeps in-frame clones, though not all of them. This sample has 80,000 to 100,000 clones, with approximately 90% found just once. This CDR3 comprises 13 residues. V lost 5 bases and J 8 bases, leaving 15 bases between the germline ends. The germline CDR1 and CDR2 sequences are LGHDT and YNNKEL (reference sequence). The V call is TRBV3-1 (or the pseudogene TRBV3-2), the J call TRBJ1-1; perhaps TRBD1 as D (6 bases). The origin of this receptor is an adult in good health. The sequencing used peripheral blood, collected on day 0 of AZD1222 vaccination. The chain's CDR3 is CASSTTGKGEAFF. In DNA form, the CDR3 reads TGTGCCAGCAGCACCACAGGGAAGGGGGAAGCTTTCTTT.